This TCR beta chain is drawn from a study of blood T cell repertoires in COVID-19. Overall study: Specimens from acute and convalescent COVID-19 originated in the United States, Italy and Spain.

The protocol was immunoSEQ multiplex PCR, while the TCRdb copy is restricted to in-frame clones and leaves out a portion. The table records roughly 54,000 clones, 70% to 90% of them present only once. The ends lost 4 bases at V and 7 bases at J; junction bases unmatched: 10. The CDR3 runs to 14 residues. The germline V gene encodes CDR1 SGHRS and CDR2 YFSETQ. The TCR comes from a human donor in a cohort sampled during active COVID-19. The gene calls are TRBV5-1 and TRBJ1-1; TRBD1 matches at 7 bases. The sample taken for sequencing was peripheral blood. DNA of the CDR3: TGCGCCAGCAGCGCGAGACAGGGTAGGTTTGAAGCTTTCTTT. Protein sequence: CASSARQGRFEAFF.